This record concerns one T cell receptor beta chain sequence. Its antigen has not been determined. Per-base qualities were not stored, and no clone one base away is much larger. The sample belongs to a study of blood T cell repertoires in COVID-19 (dated by TCRdb to about 2020). At the level of the whole study: Samples from collaborators originated in the United States, Italy and Spain and spanned both the acute and convalescent phases of COVID-19. The prospective study material was composed of cDNA or gDNA derived from T cells, B-cell-depleted T cells, or PBMCs. Subjects who had been exposed to COVID-19, were actively infected with it, or had recovered from it provided the deeply sampled blood TCRbeta repertoires that made up the dataset. A freely available public database, intended as a resource for researchers studying the immune response to SARS-CoV-2, is where the repertoires were released. Samples were obtained from the ongoing ImmuneRACE study (first 160 participants) and from 1,200 or so subjects provided by 6 global collaborators. The sample metadata nearly always contained a de-identified subject ID, COVID-19 status, age in years and sex. Where HLA class I and class II types were available, the types were taken from metadata supplied by the sample provider, not from assay-based typing.

Whole blood was collected in K2EDTA tubes by collaborating institutions according to the institutions' own protocols. Collaborator samples were shipped for TCRbeta analysis as frozen whole blood, isolated PBMCs, or DNA extracted from either sample type. Results the study describes overall, beyond this receptor: Clinical and demographic metadata were provided uncurated, with the amount varying by source and participant.

V loses 0 bases of germline sequence and J loses 0 bases, and the interval between the two ends is 14 bases. Including cysteine and phenylalanine, the CDR3 has 17 amino acids. Just CDR3 DNA is preserved here, 51 bases in frame from base 1. Per the germline V gene, SGHRS is the CDR1 and YFSETQ is the CDR2. The immunoSEQ Assay, a bias-controlled multiplex PCR, was used to amplify TCRbeta CDR3 regions from genomic DNA. The original pipeline was this. The number of nucleated cells in each sample was estimated from the amplification of reference gene primers within the assay. To quantify the absolute abundance of each unique TCRbeta CDR3 rearrangement, sequence reads were collapsed and filtered. For each sample, productive Simpson clonality was calculated as the square root of Simpson's diversity index across productive rearrangements. TCRdb retrieved this table from immuneACCESS and kept in-frame rearrangements only. Not all clones are present; in checked studies, unresolved V genes account for under half, and no reason is known for the remainder. The V and J calls and the clone size are those of that table, but D and trimming were determined from the DNA. The sample table contains over 200,000 clones; only one count was recorded for roughly 87% of them. Together, the top ten hold 1.9% of the sample.

The chain joins TRBV5-1 to TRBJ2-3, with TRBD1 perhaps the D gene, on 6 matching bases. The receptor comes from a man aged 35 to 55 with active or convalescent COVID-19. The sequencing input was peripheral blood. The CDR3 region reads CASSLARTATSTDTQYF. The DNA sequence is given as TGCGCCAGCAGCTTGGCACGGACAGCCACTAGCACAGATACGCAGTATTTT.